This entry lists 27 T cell receptor beta chains sequenced from one sample in a study of T-cell reconstitution after alpha-beta-depleted transplantation in children. Study-level findings and limits: A year post-transplant, T-cell counts and diversity derived mostly from newly produced T cells.

No antigen is known for these receptors. Researchers prepared the TCRbeta library using unique molecular identifiers, the study reports. Using its own MiXCR run on the PCR reads, TCRdb lists one record per CDR3 protein. The sample includes some 300,000 distinct CDR3 sequences, about 7.3% seen only once; the top ten take approximately 9.1%. The sequenced sample was peripheral blood, obtained 360 days after TCRalphabeta/CD19-depleted stem cell transplant. All receptors derive from a female patient younger than 10 who had a stem cell transplant for Fanconi anemia, so the T cells may come from the graft donor.

This clonotype was observed a few times. The chain recombines TRBV18 with TRBJ2-7, with D perhaps TRBD2 (6 bases). V was trimmed by 6 bases and J by 0 bases, leaving 18 bases between them. The germline V gene has CDR1 KGHSH and CDR2 LQKENI. The CDR3 is made up of 16 amino acids. The CDR3 DNA reads as TGTGCCAGCTCCGGGGGACCCTCGTTGGGCTCCTACGAGCAGTACTTC. It specifies CASSGGPSLGSYEQYF.

In this sample, this clonotype turned up many times. The J gene is TRBJ2-5, the V gene TRBV5-1; 12 nucleotides line up with TRBD2. The length of the CDR3 is 17 residues. Losses at the gene ends were 0 bases for V and 1 base for J; bases not matched to a gene: 4. Per the germline V gene, CDR1 is SGHRS and CDR2 is YFSETQ. Here the CDR3 reads CASSLGTSGIIQETQYF. DNA of the CDR3: TGCGCCAGCAGCTTGGGGACTAGCGGGATAATCCAAGAGACCCAGTACTTC.

This clonotype appeared many times. The junction differs from germline at one of its ends, possibly a read error. The J gene is TRBJ2-7, the V gene TRBV7-9; no clear D gene. Germline CDR1 and CDR2: SEHNR and FQNEAQ (reference sequence). There are 12 residues in the CDR3. CDR3 nucleotides: TGCGCCAGCAGCTTGGGGTCCTACGAGCAGTACTTC. The encoded protein is CASSLGSYEQYF.

The sample holds many counts of this clonotype. The J gene is TRBJ1-1, the V gene TRBV20-1; 7 positions match TRBD1. This CDR3 region has 13 residues. Germline loops: CDR1 DFQATT, CDR2 SNEGSKA (reference sequence). The ends lost 2 bases at V and 1 base at J; junction bases unmatched: 1. The CDR3 region is CSARRDRNTEAFF. CDR3 coding DNA: TGCAGTGCTAGAAGGGACAGGAACACTGAAGCTTTCTTT.

The chain couples TRBV28 to TRBJ1-5; the D is unclear. The CDR3 covers 13 residues. CDR1 is MDHEN, CDR2 SYDVKM, per germline. Trimming pared 4 bases from V and 9 bases from J, leaving 13 bases between. The CDR3 spells CASSSPLVLPQHF. CDR3 nucleotide sequence: TGTGCCAGCAGTTCTCCACTCGTTTTGCCCCAGCATTTT.

There are many counts of this clonotype. The rearrangement uses TRBV10-2 and TRBJ2-1; maybe TRBD1 (5 bases). Looked up from germline, CDR1 is WSHSY and CDR2 is SAAADI. The CDR3 is made up of 12 amino acids. With 4 bases removed from V and 9 bases from J, the gap between germline ends came to 10 bases. For the CDR3, the DNA is TGCGCCAGCAGTGTTAAGGGGATTGAGCAGTTCTTC. This sequence encodes CASSVKGIEQFF.

This clonotype was counted many times. The chain links TRBV7-2 to TRBJ2-3, with 14 bases fitting TRBD2. V lost 5 bases, J lost 4 bases, and 5 bases stayed unmatched. The CDR3 loop spans 16 amino acids. The germline V gene encodes CDR1 SGHTA and CDR2 FQGNSA. CDR3 DNA sequence: TGTGCCAGCAGCACCGGACTAGCGGGGGGATCAGATACGCAGTATTTT. Encoded protein: CASSTGLAGGSDTQYF.

This clonotype was detected a few times. The chain uses TRBV3-1 and TRBJ2-7; D may match TRBD1 or TRBD2 (5 bases each). Trimming pared 5 bases from V and 2 bases from J, leaving 22 bases between. The CDR3 totals 17 residues. Germline V gene lookup returns CDR1 LGHDT and CDR2 YNNKEL (reference sequence). The CDR3 here is CASSWGSAWTAAYEQYF. CDR3 DNA sequence: TGTGCCAGCAGCTGGGGGTCGGCGTGGACGGCCGCCTACGAGCAGTACTTC.

This clonotype has a count of ten or more. This CDR3 reads CASSTLDRVSYGYTF. CDR3 nucleotide sequence: TGTGCCAGCAGTACCTTAGACAGGGTTTCGTATGGCTACACCTTC. The rearrangement uses TRBV12-3 or TRBV12-4 and TRBJ1-2; 7 nucleotides match TRBD1. The CDR3 consists of 15 residues. With 5 bases clipped from V and 5 bases from J, the junction kept 11 bases outside the gene matches.

This clonotype has at least ten counts. This rearrangement joins TRBV3-1 to TRBJ2-7; D may be TRBD1 or TRBD2 (6 bases each). The CDR3 is 14 residues long. V was pared by 1 base and J by 4 bases, with 11 bases between. Germline V gives CDR1 LGHDT, CDR2 YNNKEL (reference sequence). Written as DNA, the CDR3 is TGTGCCAGCAGCCAAGGGGGGGCCGGTTACGAGCAGTACTTC. Residues: CASSQGGAGYEQYF.

This clonotype was picked up many times. In DNA, the CDR3 is TGTGCCAGCAGCTTAGGGGGGTATAGCAATCAGCCCCAGCATTTT. Encoded protein: CASSLGGYSNQPQHF. The chain combines TRBV7-9 with TRBJ1-5; D is possibly TRBD1 (5 bases). This CDR3 is 15 amino acids long. The V end lost 1 base, the J end lost 0 bases, and 7 bases lay between the germline ends. Germline CDR1 reads SEHNR; CDR2 reads FQNEAQ (reference sequence).

This clonotype has ten or more counts. The rearrangement links TRBV4-2 to TRBJ2-3, with TRBD2 as a possible D gene (6 bases). This CDR3 is 16 amino acids long. Trimming removed 5 bases from V and 0 bases from J, with 15 bases in between. Per germline, CDR1 LGHNA and CDR2 YNFKEQ. The CDR3 DNA reads TGTGCCAGCAGCACAAGCCCCGGGACTAGCACAGATACGCAGTATTTT. It codes for CASSTSPGTSTDTQYF.

The chain uses TRBV27 and TRBJ1-6; D uncertain. This CDR3 contains 16 residues. V was pared by 5 bases and J by 3 bases, with 14 bases between. Germline loops: CDR1 MNHEY, CDR2 SMNVEV (reference sequence). DNA of the CDR3: TGTGCCAGCAGTCTCCAGGTCCCAAACTATAATTCACCCCTCCACTTT. Amino acid sequence: CASSLQVPNYNSPLHF.

This clonotype showed up many times. V gene TRBV7-9 combines with J gene TRBJ1-2; D is undetermined. CDR1 and CDR2 (germline): SEHNR, FQNEAQ (reference sequence). The CDR3 has 11 amino acids. Trimming removed 8 bases at V and 2 bases at J, with 6 bases between. The CDR3 sequence is CASPSNYGYTF. CDR3 DNA: TGTGCCAGCCCGTCGAACTATGGCTACACCTTC. Drawing the rest from reference TRBV7-9 and TRBJ1-2, the complete variable domain is DTGVSQNPRHKITKRGQNVTFRCDPISEHNRLYWYRQTLGQGPEFLTYFQNEAQLEKSRLLSDRFSAERPKGSFSTLEIQRTEQGDSAMYLCASPSNYGYTFGSGTRLTVV.

This clonotype was detected ten times or more. The V and J genes are TRBV5-5 and TRBJ2-5; D is perhaps TRBD1 or TRBD2 (5 bases each). The germline V gene encodes CDR1 SGHKS and CDR2 YYEKEE (reference sequence). Trimming removed 2 bases from V and 3 bases from J, with 17 bases in between. CDR3 length: 16 residues. This chain's CDR3 is CASSFGTEDREETQYF. The CDR3 DNA sequence: TGTGCCAGCAGCTTCGGGACCGAGGACCGGGAAGAGACCCAGTACTTC.

This clonotype was seen ten or more times. The chain couples TRBV7-9 to TRBJ1-6; D uncertain. CDR1 SEHNR and CDR2 FQNEAQ come from the germline V gene (reference sequence). The CDR3 has 13 residues. Trimming removed 4 bases at V and 10 bases at J, with 11 bases between. The CDR3 loop is CASSYIQWSPLHF. The CDR3 DNA is TGTGCCAGCAGCTACATCCAGTGGTCACCCCTCCACTTT.

This rearrangement joins TRBV29-1 to TRBJ1-2; possibly TRBD1 for D (5 bases). V lost 7 bases to trimming and J lost 1 base, with 22 bases between them. Germline CDR1 is SQVTM and CDR2 is ANQGSEA. This CDR3 comprises 16 residues. CDR3 coding DNA: TGCAGCGCCTCCGGGCTCCCCGGAGGGGTTAACTATGGCTACACCTTC. It is translated as CSASGLPGGVNYGYTF.

At least ten counts were recorded for this clonotype. The chain links TRBV5-1 to TRBJ2-7; tentatively, D is TRBD1 or TRBD2 (5 bases each). The germline V gene encodes CDR1 SGHRS and CDR2 YFSETQ. V gave up 4 bases and J gave up 5 bases, with 13 bases separating them. CDR3 size: 13 residues. The CDR3 loop reads CASSPRGIHEQYF. The CDR3 DNA follows: TGCGCCAGCAGCCCCCGGGGCATTCACGAGCAGTACTTC.

The chain links TRBV28 to TRBJ2-1; the match to TRBD1 covers 9 bases. Germline V gene lookup returns CDR1 MDHEN and CDR2 SYDVKM. The V segment lost 8 bases and the J segment 4 bases; nucleotides outside the gene matches: 12. This CDR3 contains 16 residues. CDR3 protein: CASLPIHGQGYNEQFF. The CDR3 nucleotides are TGTGCCAGCCTTCCTATCCACGGACAGGGGTACAATGAGCAGTTCTTC.

The chain uses TRBV5-6 and TRBJ2-6; D ambiguous. Germline loops: CDR1 SGHDT, CDR2 YYEEEE. CDR3 length equals 18 residues. Trimming removed 0 bases at V and 0 bases at J, with 13 bases between. The CDR3 loop reads CASSLVTAVNSGANVLTF. CDR3 sequence (DNA): TGTGCCAGCAGCTTGGTAACGGCAGTGAACTCTGGGGCCAACGTCCTGACTTTC.

V gene TRBV7-9 combines with J gene TRBJ1-1, with D perhaps matching TRBD1 (5 bases). Germline V gene data show CDR1 as SEHNR and CDR2 as FQNEAQ (reference sequence). V was trimmed by 2 bases and J by 0 bases, leaving 10 bases between them. CDR3 size: 15 residues. Written as DNA, the CDR3 is TGTGCCAGCAGCTTAACCGCGGGGGTGAACACTGAAGCTTTCTTT. Amino acid sequence: CASSLTAGVNTEAFF.

This clonotype was seen at least ten times. The chain uses TRBV6-5 and TRBJ2-1, with D possibly being TRBD2 (6 bases). The germline V gene encodes CDR1 MNHEY and CDR2 SVGAGI. Trimming removed 0 bases at V and 0 bases at J, with 9 bases between. The CDR3 consists of 16 residues. CDR3 coding DNA: TGTGCCAGCAGTTACTCGAGACTAGTCTCCTACAATGAGCAGTTCTTC. This codes for CASSYSRLVSYNEQFF.

This clonotype occurred many times. The V gene is TRBV20-1, the J gene TRBJ2-5; no reliable D call. V was trimmed by 0 bases and J by 5 bases, leaving 10 bases between them. This CDR3 comprises 13 residues. Germline V lookup: CDR1 DFQATT, CDR2 SNEGSKA (reference sequence). The CDR3 region has the DNA TGCAGTGCTAGAGAGATGGTTGCTGAGACCCAGTACTTC. This sequence encodes CSAREMVAETQYF.

Many counts were recorded for this clonotype. The rearrangement joins TRBV7-9 to TRBJ2-1; D is ambiguous. V lost 5 bases, J lost 0 bases, and 5 bases lay in between. Germline loops: CDR1 SEHNR, CDR2 FQNEAQ (reference sequence). The CDR3 consists of 13 residues. The CDR3 coding sequence is TGTGCCAGCAGCCTATACTCCTACAATGAGCAGTTCTTC. Translation: CASSLYSYNEQFF. Full variable domain (missing parts from reference TRBV7-9 and TRBJ2-1): DTGVSQNPRHKITKRGQNVTFRCDPISEHNRLYWYRQTLGQGPEFLTYFQNEAQLEKSRLLSDRFSAERPKGSFSTLEIQRTEQGDSAMYLCASSLYSYNEQFFGPGTRLTVL.

The table lists this clonotype with a few counts. V gene TRBV5-1 combines with J gene TRBJ2-7; 11 bases fit TRBD2. The CDR3 covers 14 residues. Germline CDR1 is SGHRS and CDR2 is YFSETQ. Trimming took 4 bases from V and 4 from J; bases not matched to a gene: 4. The CDR3 DNA sequence: TGCGCCAGCAGCCTAGCGGGAGGTATGTACGAGCAGTACTTC. Protein: CASSLAGGMYEQYF.

This clonotype was observed many times. The chain has TRBV27 and TRBJ2-3; perhaps TRBD2 as D (5 bases). Germline-derived CDR1 and CDR2 are MNHEY and SMNVEV (reference sequence). Trimming shortened V by 2 bases and J by 2 bases, and 14 bases separated the two germline ends. This CDR3 is 16 amino acids long. The CDR3: CASSLEGDTSTDTQYF. As DNA, the CDR3 is TGTGCCAGCAGTTTAGAGGGTGATACCTCCACAGATACGCAGTATTTT.

This clonotype appeared many times. The V and J genes are TRBV9 and TRBJ2-1; D may correspond to TRBD1 or TRBD2 (5 bases each). Germline V gene sequence: CDR1 SGDLS, CDR2 YYNGEE. The CDR3 contains 13 residues. Deletions cut 2 bases from V and 7 bases from J, with 10 bases between. Written as DNA, the CDR3 is TGTGCCAGCAGCGTGCAGGGAGAAAATGAGCAGTTCTTC. Translation gives CASSVQGENEQFF.